This record looks at one T cell receptor beta chain sequence and its context. This entry belongs to a study of blood T cell repertoires in COVID-19. For the study at large: The United States, Italy and Spain were the sources of the acute and convalescent COVID-19 samples. T cells, B-cell-depleted T cells, or PBMCs supplied cDNA or gDNA.

Produced via immunoSEQ multiplex PCR; TCRdb's table is partial and in-frame only. There are about 13,000 clones in the sample; about 75% occur only once, and approximately 40% lies in the top ten. The sample was peripheral blood. This clonotype originated in a woman over 75 with acute or convalescent COVID-19.

The CDR3 loop is CASSLVGRREKLFF. In DNA, the CDR3 is TGTGCCAGCAGTTTAGTAGGGAGGCGGGAAAAACTGTTTTTT. This rearrangement joins TRBV27 to TRBJ1-4, with unresolved D. The CDR3 is made up of 14 amino acids. CDR1 is MNHEY, CDR2 SMNVEV, per germline (reference sequence). Trimming took off 2 bases at V and 8 bases at J, with 12 bases between the two ends.